A single TCR beta chain is shown here with its context. Study processing details: Using reference gene primer amplification, nucleated cell counts were estimated. The assay was immunoSEQ multiplex PCR, and TCRdb's table has in-frame clones only and misses some. That table supplies the V and J calls and clone size; D and trimming were determined from the DNA. The sample shows 450,000 to 500,000 clones, 80% to 90% of them seen only once. These data originate in a study of blood T cell repertoires in COVID-19. About the research overall: From T cells, B-cell-depleted T cells, or PBMCs came the material, which was cDNA or gDNA.

Germline V gene lookup returns CDR1 SGHKS and CDR2 YYEKEE (reference sequence). The V end lost 1 base, the J end lost 0 bases, and 11 bases lay between the germline ends. The CDR3 length is 16 residues. The origin of this receptor is a human donor in a cohort sampled during active COVID-19. The specimen sequenced was peripheral blood. The chain is built from TRBV5-5 and TRBJ2-1, with D uncertain. The CDR3 protein is CASSLIPASSYNEQFF. The CDR3 nucleotides read TGTGCCAGCAGCTTGATCCCCGCGAGCTCCTACAATGAGCAGTTCTTC.